This is a list of T cell receptor beta chains from one sample in a study of shared clonotypes between healthy human individuals. Assay: immunoSEQ multiplex PCR; the TCRdb copy retains only in-frame clones and omits some. The sample shows roughly 1,000,000 clones, 78% of them seen only once. Sequencing input: memory CD4+ T cells from PBMCs. Every receptor here comes from a man in his late teens or twenties in good health. Some clones in this sample may be carry-over from other donors' samples. CDR3s include the opening cysteine and the closing phenylalanine or tryptophan. The D gene is left open where the match is weak. Size tells how often a clone was seen (once, few, many) or the class of an expanded clone, and some rows leave it out.

d_call	v_call	clone_size	j_call	cdr3_nt	cdr3_aa
.	TRBV5-1	.	TRBJ2-7	TGCGCCAGCAGCCACCGGGACTGGGATTACGAGCAGTACTTC	CASSHRDWDYEQYF
.	TRBV10-3	few	TRBJ1-1	TGTGCCATCAGTGAGTCCGGGGGACCCACTGAAGCTTTCTTT	CAISESGGPTEAFF
.	TRBV6-6	many	TRBJ1-4	TGTGCCAGCGGAGCCCCATCCAACTTGGAAAAACTGTTTTTT	CASGAPSNLEKLFF
.	TRBV28	many	TRBJ2-5	TGTGCCAGCAGTTCGGGCGGGAAAGAGACCCAGTACTTC	CASSSGGKETQYF
.	TRBV11-2	.	TRBJ1-5	TGTGCCAGCAGCTTGGTGAGGGGCCAGGGTCAGCCCCAGCATTTT	CASSLVRGQGQPQHF
TRBD1	TRBV19	.	TRBJ2-7	TGTGCCAGTAGTAAGGGACAGTCGGACGAGCAGTACTTC	CASSKGQSDEQYF
TRBD2	TRBV18	once	TRBJ2-3	TGTGCCAGCTCCCGCAGCGGGGTCTCAGATACGCAGTATTTT	CASSRSGVSDTQYF
.	TRBV14	.	TRBJ2-1	TGTGCCAGCAGCCCGGATAGGGGGGGATCCTACAATGAGCAGTTCTTC	CASSPDRGGSYNEQFF
.	TRBV5-1	.	TRBJ2-6	TGCGCCAGCAGCTTGGGTCGCAGCCCCCAGTCTGGGGCCAACGTCCTGACTTTC	CASSLGRSPQSGANVLTF
.	TRBV5-1	.	TRBJ2-5	TGCGCCAGCAGCTCTGGGGGCAACCAAGAGACCCAGTACTTC	CASSSGGNQETQYF
TRBD1	TRBV18	.	TRBJ2-3	TGTGCCAGCTCATTACAACAGGGGAACACAGATACGCAGTATTTT	CASSLQQGNTDTQYF
.	TRBV19	.	TRBJ1-2	TGTGCCAGTACCAGGACGGGAAACTATGGCTACACCTTC	CASTRTGNYGYTF
.	TRBV11-2	many	TRBJ2-2	TGTGCCAGCAGCTTACACACCGGGGAGCTGTTTTTT	CASSLHTGELFF
.	TRBV6-1	.	TRBJ2-2	TGTGCCAGCCGTCAGGCCGGGGAGCTGTTTTTT	CASRQAGELFF
.	TRBV5-5	.	TRBJ2-5	TGTGCCAGCAGCTTAGACGGCCCGGAGACCCAGTACTTC	CASSLDGPETQYF
.	TRBV20-1	.	TRBJ2-2	TGCAGTGCTAGAGATATCGGGGAGCTGTTTTTT	CSARDIGELFF
.	TRBV5-1	.	TRBJ2-1	TGCGCCAGCAGCGGACAAACCAGCTCCTACAATGAGCAGTTCTTC	CASSGQTSSYNEQFF
TRBD1	TRBV28	.	TRBJ1-2	TGTGCCAGCAGTGGAAACCCCGGACAGGGGGATGGGTTTGGCTACACCTTC	CASSGNPGQGDGFGYTF
.	TRBV5-1	.	TRBJ2-7	TGCGCCAGCAGCTTATGGGCCGCCTACGAGCAGTACTTC	CASSLWAAYEQYF
.	TRBV7-2	.	TRBJ2-6	TGTGCCAGCAGCCCCCCGGGACGCCCCACGACTGGGGCCAACGTCCTGACTTTC	CASSPPGRPTTGANVLTF
TRBD1	TRBV11-2	few	TRBJ2-7	TGTGCCAGCAGCTTAGATTTCCAGGGGGCTTTATACGAGCAGTACTTC	CASSLDFQGALYEQYF
TRBD1	TRBV11-2	.	TRBJ1-1	TGTGCCAGCAGCTTAGATGGGACAGGGATGTACACTGAAGCTTTCTTT	CASSLDGTGMYTEAFF
.	TRBV5-1	.	TRBJ2-6	TGCGCCAGCACTGAGATGCCAGGGGTTGGGGCCAACGTCCTGACTTTC	CASTEMPGVGANVLTF
.	TRBV9	.	TRBJ2-3	TGTGCCAGCAGCGTAGAGGGGACGCTTGGCACAGATACGCAGTATTTT	CASSVEGTLGTDTQYF
TRBD1	TRBV28	few	TRBJ1-3	TGTGCCAGCAGTTTAGGCAGGGGGCCTTTCGGAAACACCATATATTTT	CASSLGRGPFGNTIYF
TRBD1	TRBV25-1	.	TRBJ2-3	TGTGCCAGCAGTGGATTAGGACAGGGGGCCACAGATACGCAGTATTTT	CASSGLGQGATDTQYF
TRBD1	TRBV27	.	TRBJ2-7	TGTGCCAGCAGTTCCCTGAGTCTGGGACAGGGTCGCCGCGAGCAGTACTTC	CASSSLSLGQGRREQYF
TRBD1	TRBV19	.	TRBJ2-7	TGTGCCAGTATTCCTTTGAGACAGGGGGCTGTACACGAGCAGTACTTC	CASIPLRQGAVHEQYF
.	TRBV4-3	.	TRBJ2-5	TGCGCCAGCAGCCAAGGGGCAGGGAGGATCCAAGAGACCCAGTACTTC	CASSQGAGRIQETQYF
TRBD2	TRBV5-1	many	TRBJ2-5	TGCGCCAGCAGCTTTTCCGTTACGCGGGGGGAGGAGACCCAGTACTTC	CASSFSVTRGEETQYF
.	TRBV5-1	.	TRBJ2-7	TGCGCCAGCAGCTTGGGGGCCAACACCTACGAGCAGTACTTC	CASSLGANTYEQYF
.	TRBV9	.	TRBJ2-4	TGTGCCAGCAGCGTAGGTCAGGGGAAAAACATTCAGTACTTC	CASSVGQGKNIQYF
.	TRBV7-9	once	TRBJ2-2	TGTGCCAGCAGCTTAGGAAACACCGGGGAGCTGTTTTTT	CASSLGNTGELFF
.	TRBV2	.	TRBJ2-3	TGTGCCAGCAAGGCTAGCGACACAGATACGCAGTATTTT	CASKASDTDTQYF
TRBD2	TRBV7-3	.	TRBJ2-3	TGTGCCAGCAGCTCCGGACTAGCGGGAGCTGCAGATACGCAGTATTTT	CASSSGLAGAADTQYF
TRBD2	TRBV6-5	.	TRBJ2-3	TGTGCCAGCAGAACGGGGGGAGCCAATACGCAGTATTTT	CASRTGGANTQYF
TRBD1	TRBV28	.	TRBJ1-1	TGTGCCAGCAGCTCACCCAGGGGGCTCCTGAACACTGAAGCTTTCTTT	CASSSPRGLLNTEAFF
.	TRBV14	.	TRBJ2-1	TGTGCCAGCAGCCAAGTGAATGAGCAGTTCTTC	CASSQVNEQFF
.	TRBV28	few	TRBJ1-2	TGTGCCAGCAGTTTGATTCCCGGGGAAGATGGCTACACCTTC	CASSLIPGEDGYTF
.	TRBV19	.	TRBJ1-3	TGTGCCAGTAGTATAGATCGAGAGGGCTCCTTGGCTGGAAACACCATATATTTT	CASSIDREGSLAGNTIYF
.	TRBV7-8	.	TRBJ1-4	TGTGCCAGCAGCCCCTGGGACGTTGATGAAAAACTGTTTTTT	CASSPWDVDEKLFF
.	TRBV30	.	TRBJ2-6	TGTGCCTGGAGCCCAGGGGGGCAGTCTGGGGCCAACGTCCTGACTTTC	CAWSPGGQSGANVLTF
.	TRBV6-1	.	TRBJ2-7	TGTGCCAGCAGTGACCGAGGGGACCCACCCTACGAGCAGTACTTC	CASSDRGDPPYEQYF
.	TRBV28	.	TRBJ2-7	TGTGCCAGCAGTTTTGGGGGGACCCACTCCTACGAGCAGTACTTC	CASSFGGTHSYEQYF
.	TRBV18	.	TRBJ2-1	TGTGCCAGCTCATCACTCGCAGGGGCGCGGAATGAGCAGTTCTTC	CASSSLAGARNEQFF
.	TRBV30	.	TRBJ2-6	TGTGCCTGGATCCGCCCCGGGGCCAACGTCCTGACTTTC	CAWIRPGANVLTF
.	TRBV28	.	TRBJ1-2	TGTGCCAGCAGTTTACTTTTTACGTTCAACTATGGCTACACCTTC	CASSLLFTFNYGYTF
TRBD1	TRBV28	.	TRBJ2-1	TGTGCCAGCAGTTCCCCCGGGACAGCAAATAATGAGCAGTTCTTC	CASSSPGTANNEQFF
.	TRBV21-1	many	TRBJ1-5	TGTGCCAGCACCCTGACCGAGCCCCAGCATTTT	CASTLTEPQHF
.	TRBV4-1	once	TRBJ2-7	TGCGCCAGCAGCCTCTTGACGGTACCCTACGAGCAGTACTTC	CASSLLTVPYEQYF
.	TRBV5-1	.	TRBJ1-2	TGCGCCAGCAGCTTGGCCGAACAGGGCGGGTATGGCTACACCTTC	CASSLAEQGGYGYTF
TRBD1	TRBV6-1	.	TRBJ1-6	TGTGCCAGCAGTGCTTTTCCATGGACAGGGGGAAATTCACCCCTCCACTTT	CASSAFPWTGGNSPLHF
.	TRBV6-1	.	TRBJ1-2	TGTGCCACCACGACAGATAACTATGGCTACACCTTC	CATTTDNYGYTF
TRBD2	TRBV6-1	.	TRBJ2-2	TGTGCCAGCAGTGACGGACTAGCGGGAGTTGGGGTCGGGGAGCTGTTTTTT	CASSDGLAGVGVGELFF
.	TRBV7-2	.	TRBJ2-7	TGTGCCAGCAGCCCCGCGATCGGGACCGAGCAGTACTTC	CASSPAIGTEQYF